This T cell receptor beta chain was found in a study of cytomegalovirus exposure and HLA in healthy donors. General study findings and limits: There were some V segments, including TRBV6-2 and TRBV6-3, excluded as indistinguishable. Cytomegalovirus status was reportedly diagnosed by the classifier with high sensitivity and specificity.

PCR amplification relied on 60 Vbeta primers (plus 13 Jbeta primers). Assay used: immunoSEQ multiplex PCR; TCRdb lists only in-frame clones, some missing. This sample's table has roughly 70,000 clones. About this clone: The antigen remains unidentified.

V was clipped by 2 bases and J by 6 bases; unmatched bases: 4. Germline V CDR1 and CDR2: SGDLS, YYNGEE. The CDR3 extends over 15 amino acids. The sample taken for sequencing was PBMCs. The TCR comes from a man aged 40-50 years in good health and CMV-seronegative. The genes are TRBV9 and TRBJ2-1; 11 bases line up with TRBD1. In nucleotides, the CDR3 is TGTGCCAGCAGCGTCCGAGGGACAGGGGGCAATGAGCAGTTCTTC. Protein sequence: CASSVRGTGGNEQFF.